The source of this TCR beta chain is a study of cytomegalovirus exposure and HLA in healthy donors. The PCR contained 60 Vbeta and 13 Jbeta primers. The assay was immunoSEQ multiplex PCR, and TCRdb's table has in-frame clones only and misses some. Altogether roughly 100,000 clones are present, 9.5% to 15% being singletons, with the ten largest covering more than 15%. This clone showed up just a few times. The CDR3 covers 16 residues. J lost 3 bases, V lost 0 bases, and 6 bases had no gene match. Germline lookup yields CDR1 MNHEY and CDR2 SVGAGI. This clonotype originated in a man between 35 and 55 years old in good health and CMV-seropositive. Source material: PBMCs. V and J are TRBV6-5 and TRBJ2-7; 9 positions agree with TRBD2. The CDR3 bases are TGTGCCAGCAGTTACTCCGCGGGAGGGGGTTTCTACGAGCAGTACTTC. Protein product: CASSYSAGGGFYEQYF.